The 22 T cell receptor beta chains given below trace back to one sample, sequenced in a study of blood T cells in healthy people across ages. A second roughly 7 to 11 cycle PCR used barcoded and J-beta primers. MiXCR, run by TCRdb on the 5' RACE reads, gives a single entry per CDR3 protein. Among around 1.1 million distinct CDR3 sequences, more than 30% were seen once, and the ten largest hold less than 15%. Material for sequencing was blood. The receptors here all came from a man between 18 and 35 years old in good health.

The V call is TRBV5-5, the J call TRBJ2-1, with 8 nucleotides matching TRBD2. Per germline, CDR1 SGHKS and CDR2 YYEKEE (reference sequence). There are 17 residues in the CDR3. J was trimmed by 4 bases and V by 3 bases; bases with no gene match: 12. The CDR3 region is CASSSLWAGGLYNEQFF. CDR3 sequence (DNA): TGTGCCAGCAGCTCCTTGTGGGCGGGGGGCCTTTACAATGAGCAGTTCTTC.

This CDR3 reads CASSLSGIGYGYTF. For the CDR3, the DNA is TGTGCCAGCAGCTTGTCGGGAATTGGCTATGGCTACACCTTC. The J gene is TRBJ1-2, the V gene TRBV5-6; no definite D call. This CDR3 is 14 amino acids long. Trimming stripped 1 base from V and 4 bases from J, with 11 bases between. Germline-derived CDR1 and CDR2 are SGHDT and YYEEEE.

About this clonotype: Compared with germline, one end of the junction differs, possibly owing to a read error. The chain has TRBV10-3 and TRBJ1-4, with 10 bases matching TRBD1. Germline values: CDR1 ENHRY, CDR2 SYGVKD. The CDR3 consists of 15 residues. The CDR3 nucleotides read TGTGCCGTCAGTCCCGGACAGGGGGCTAATGAAAAACTGTTTTTT. Protein: CAVSPGQGANEKLFF.

The V call is TRBV25-1, the J call TRBJ1-2; weak D call: TRBD1 (5 bases). The CDR3 covers 14 residues. Trimming stripped 5 bases from V and 4 bases from J, with 14 bases between. Germline V gives CDR1 MGHDK, CDR2 SYGVNS. This CDR3 is CASSHREGTYGYTF. The DNA for the CDR3 is TGTGCCAGCAGTCACAGAGAGGGGACCTATGGCTACACCTTC.

This chain joins TRBV6-6 and TRBJ2-1, with TRBD2 matching over 10 bases. CDR1 and CDR2 (germline): MNHNY, SVGAGI (reference sequence). V lost 10 bases to trimming and J lost 7 bases; unmatched junction nucleotides: 10. The CDR3 sequence is 14 residues long. Written as DNA, the CDR3 is TGTGCCATCGCTGGACTAGCGGATGTGAATGAGCAGTTCTTC. It specifies CAIAGLADVNEQFF.

The chain joins TRBV4-3 to TRBJ1-4; TRBD1 is a possible D gene (6 bases). The germline V gene encodes CDR1 LGHNA and CDR2 YSLEER. The CDR3 is 16 amino acids. V was trimmed by 3 bases and J by 0 bases, leaving 11 bases between them. Written as DNA, the CDR3 is TGCGCCAGCAGCCAGAGGGGGGATGCAACTAATGAAAAACTGTTTTTT. Residues: CASSQRGDATNEKLFF.

This sequence joins TRBV6-2 or TRBV6-3 and TRBJ2-5; unclear D gene. Germline CDR1 is MNHEY and CDR2 is SVGEGT. Trimming removed 3 bases at V and 5 bases at J, with 13 bases between. This CDR3 spans 14 amino acids. As DNA, the CDR3 is TGTGCCAGCAGTTATAGGTCCCCTGAGGAGACCCAGTACTTC. The encoded protein is CASSYRSPEETQYF.

This chain links TRBV6-2 or TRBV6-3 with TRBJ2-5; TRBD1 matches at 10 bases. The CDR3 extends over 18 amino acids. CDR1 is MNHEY, CDR2 SVGEGT, per germline. The V gene end was trimmed by 8 bases and the J gene end by 6 bases; junction bases not matched to a gene: 21. As DNA, the CDR3 is TGTGCCAGCCGGACCCGATGGACAGGGGGTTCCTCTCAACAGACCCAGTACTTC. This codes for CASRTRWTGGSSQQTQYF.

This chain connects TRBV6-2 or TRBV6-3 to TRBJ2-1; TRBD1 might be the D (6 bases). The assigned J gene may be wrong: the sequence end matches TRBJ2-7 better. Germline CDR1 MNHEY, CDR2 SVGEGT. This CDR3 is built from 16 residues. CDR3 bases: TGTGCCAGCAGCTCACTTACAGGGAGCTCCTACAATGAGCAGTACTTC. This translates into CASSSLTGSSYNEQYF.

This clonotype turned up a few times. This rearrangement joins TRBV20-1 to TRBJ2-3; 8 bases match TRBD2. This CDR3 comprises 15 residues. J was trimmed by 4 bases and V by 3 bases; bases with no gene match: 9. Germline V lookup: CDR1 DFQATT, CDR2 SNEGSKA (reference sequence). DNA for the CDR3: TGCAGTGCTAGGGGACTAGTATGGGCCCCAGATACGCAGTATTTT. Its translation: CSARGLVWAPDTQYF.

This rearrangement joins TRBV6-6 to TRBJ2-5; D is unresolved. V was cut by 0 bases and J by 5 bases, with 10 bases left in between. CDR1 and CDR2 (germline): MNHNY, SVGAGI (reference sequence). This CDR3 has 14 amino acids. CDR3 DNA: TGTGCCAGCAGTTACTCGCCCGGCTGGGAGACCCAGTACTTC. This encodes CASSYSPGWETQYF.

The rearrangement links TRBV10-3 to TRBJ2-5; unclear D gene. The V gene lost 0 bases and the J gene lost 5 bases, with 7 bases spanning the gap. The CDR3 loop spans 13 amino acids. The germline V gene encodes CDR1 ENHRY and CDR2 SYGVKD. The CDR3 protein is CAISESGIETQYF. CDR3 nucleotide sequence: TGTGCCATCAGTGAGTCGGGGATTGAGACCCAGTACTTC.

This clonotype was seen a few times. V and J are TRBV7-9 and TRBJ2-7; D perhaps matches TRBD2 (6 bases). The CDR3 extends over 12 amino acids. CDR1 and CDR2 (germline): SEHNR, FQNEAQ (reference sequence). V lost 10 bases, J lost 2 bases, and 12 bases lay in between. The CDR3 sequence: CATMEGTYEQYF. The CDR3, as DNA: TGTGCCACCATGGAGGGCACCTACGAGCAGTACTTC.

This clonotype appeared many times. The chain has TRBV24-1 and TRBJ2-3; D is possibly TRBD1 or TRBD2 (5 bases each). Trimming stripped 4 bases from V and 0 bases from J, with 16 bases between. The CDR3 sequence is 17 residues long. Germline CDR1 and CDR2: KGHDR and SFDVKD. CDR3 sequence (DNA): TGTGCCACCAGTGAGCAACCGGGACGGTCTAGCACAGATACGCAGTATTTT. This sequence encodes CATSEQPGRSSTDTQYF.

Of note for this clonotype: A much larger clonotype is one base distant, so this may be a read error. The chain carries TRBV9 and TRBJ2-7, with 8 bases that match TRBD1. The CDR3 is made up of 14 amino acids. CDR1 is SGDLS, CDR2 YYNGEE, per germline. The V segment lost 0 bases and the J segment 3 bases; nucleotides outside the gene matches: 2. CDR3 sequence reads: CASSVATGGYEQYF. The CDR3 coding sequence is TGTGCCAGCAGCGTAGCAACAGGGGGCTACGAGCAGTACTTC. Full variable domain (rest looked up from reference TRBV9 and TRBJ2-7): DSGVTQTPKHLITATGQRVTLRCSPRSGDLSVYWYQQSLDQGLQFLIQYYNGEERAKGNILERFSAQQFPDLHSELNLSSLELGDSALYFCASSVATGGYEQYFGPGTRLTVT.

This chain connects TRBV29-1 to TRBJ1-2, with 9 positions matching TRBD1. V dropped 6 bases and J dropped 4; count of bases not matched to a gene: 3. The germline CDR1 and CDR2 sequences are SQVTM and ANQGSEA. The CDR3 spans 12 residues. The CDR3 protein is CSVLDRGYGYTF. The CDR3 DNA follows: TGCAGCGTCTTGGACAGGGGCTATGGCTACACCTTC. Variable domain in full (rest from reference TRBV29-1 and TRBJ1-2): SAVISQKPSRDICQRGTSLTIQCQVDSQVTMMFWYRQQPGQSLTLIATANQGSEATYESGFVIDKFPISRPNLTFSTLTVSNMSPEDSSIYLCSVLDRGYGYTFGSGTRLTVV.

This clonotype appeared a single time. The rearrangement joins TRBV30 to TRBJ1-1; no reliable D call. The CDR3 length is 13 residues. Germline V CDR1 and CDR2: GTSNPN, SVGIG (reference sequence). Trimming took 7 bases from V and 6 from J, leaving 18 bases between them. The CDR3 coding sequence is TGTGCCTTGGACCCCGTTTTCACCGCTGAAGCTTTCTTT. Translated: CALDPVFTAEAFF. Based on the CDR3 plus reference TRBV30 and TRBJ1-1, the full variable domain is SQTIHQWPATLVQPVGSPLSLECTVEGTSNPNLYWYRQAAGRGLQLLFYSVGIGQISSEVPQNLSASRPQDRQFILSSKKLLLSDSGFYLCALDPVFTAEAFFGQGTRLTVV.

This clonotype was seen more than once but under ten times. This chain links TRBV7-3 with TRBJ2-3; no definite D call. CDR3 length equals 15 residues. Germline-derived CDR1 and CDR2 are SGHTA and FQGTGA. V lost 5 bases and J lost 0, with 12 bases in between. The CDR3 region has the DNA TGTGCCAGCAGCCTCTCAGTAGCTAGCACAGATACGCAGTATTTT. Its translation is CASSLSVASTDTQYF.

The J gene is TRBJ1-2, the V gene TRBV10-3; 7 bases fit TRBD1. After removal of 8 bases from V and 4 bases from J, the junction contained 13 bases not matched to a gene. The CDR3 runs 15 residues. Germline-derived CDR1 and CDR2 are ENHRY and SYGVKD. This CDR3 is CAIQRDSQVGYGYTF. The CDR3 DNA sequence: TGTGCCATCCAAAGGGACAGCCAGGTCGGCTATGGCTACACCTTC.

The V and J genes are TRBV29-1 and TRBJ1-2, with 9 bases aligning to TRBD1. Germline V gene lookup returns CDR1 SQVTM and CDR2 ANQGSEA. The CDR3 is made up of 13 amino acids. J gave up 4 bases and V 4 bases, and 4 bases lay outside the gene matches. CDR3 region: CSVAKTGGYGYTF. As DNA, the CDR3 is TGCAGCGTTGCCAAGACAGGGGGCTATGGCTACACCTTC.

The chain is built from TRBV12-3 or TRBV12-4 and TRBJ1-1; no reliable D call. The CDR3 extends over 13 amino acids. Between the trimmed V and J ends, which lost 3 bases and 0 bases, there was a span of 5 bases. The CDR3 DNA reads TGTGCCAGCAGTTTTTTGGTGAACACTGAAGCTTTCTTT. Translating it yields CASSFLVNTEAFF.

This clonotype was seen only a few times. This chain joins TRBV30 and TRBJ1-1; D is undetermined. V shed 4 bases and J shed 0 bases, with 9 bases lying between them. The CDR3 covers 13 residues. The germline gives CDR1 GTSNPN, CDR2 SVGIG (reference sequence). The CDR3 DNA reads as TGTGCCTGGACTTATATGGTGAACACTGAAGCTTTCTTT. Amino acids: CAWTYMVNTEAFF.